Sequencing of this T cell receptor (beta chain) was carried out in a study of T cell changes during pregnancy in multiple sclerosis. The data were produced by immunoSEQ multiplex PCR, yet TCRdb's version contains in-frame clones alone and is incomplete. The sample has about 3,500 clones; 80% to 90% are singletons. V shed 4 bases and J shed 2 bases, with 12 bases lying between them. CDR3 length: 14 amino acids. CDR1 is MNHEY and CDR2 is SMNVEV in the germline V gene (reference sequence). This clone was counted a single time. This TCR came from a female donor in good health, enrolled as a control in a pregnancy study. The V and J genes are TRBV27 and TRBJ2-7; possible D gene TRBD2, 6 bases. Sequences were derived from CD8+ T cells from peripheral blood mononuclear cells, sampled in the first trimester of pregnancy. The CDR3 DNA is TGTGCCAGCAGTTCCCTGGGGGAGGCCTACGAGCAGTACTTC. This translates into CASSSLGEAYEQYF.